This T cell receptor (beta chain) was documented in a study of blood T cell repertoires in COVID-19. Study as a whole: Nucleic acid was either cDNA or gDNA, and it came from T cells, B-cell-depleted T cells, or PBMCs.

The CDR3 contains 14 residues. The germline gives CDR1 SGHRS, CDR2 YFSETQ. The V and J ends lost 0 bases and 2 bases, in that order; junction bases with no gene match: 2. Profiling relied on immunoSEQ multiplex PCR, and the TCRdb table lists in-frame clones only, not all of them. Of 200,000 to 300,000 clones listed, about 88% are singletons. The specimen was peripheral blood. This TCR was recovered from a woman in her sixties with COVID-19, enrolled during active disease. The chain employs TRBV5-1 and TRBJ2-7; TRBD2 matches at 7 bases. The CDR3, as DNA: TGCGCCAGCAGCTTGGCGGGGGGTACCTACGAGCAGTACTTC. It is translated as CASSLAGGTYEQYF.